A single sample gave rise to the 3 T cell receptor beta chains below, sequenced in a study of blood T cell repertoires in COVID-19. Assay used: immunoSEQ multiplex PCR; TCRdb lists only in-frame clones, some missing. The profile shows approximately 110,000 clones, 80% to 90% of them singletons. Material: peripheral blood. The receptors shown here come from an elderly woman with active or convalescent COVID-19.

The V and J genes are TRBV5-1 and TRBJ2-6; D possibly corresponds to TRBD1 (6 bases). This CDR3 has 16 residues. CDR1 is SGHRS, CDR2 YFSETQ, per germline. V lost 4 bases and J lost 0, with 11 bases in between. CDR3 sequence: CASSPTGLSGANVLTF. In DNA, the CDR3 is TGCGCCAGCAGCCCTACAGGGCTCTCTGGGGCCAACGTCCTGACTTTC. The full variable domain, in which reference TRBV5-1 and TRBJ2-6 provide the parts outside the CDR3, is KAGVTQTPRYLIKTRGQQVTLSCSPISGHRSVSWYQQTPGQGLQFLFEYFSETQRNKGNFPGRFSGRQFSNSRSEMNVSTLELGDSALYLCASSPTGLSGANVLTFGAGSRLTVL.

CDR3: CASSILAETSTDTQYF. CDR3 bases: TGTGCCAGCTCAATACTAGCGGAAACTAGCACAGATACGCAGTATTTT. The rearrangement links TRBV18 to TRBJ2-3; the match to TRBD2 covers 8 bases. There are 16 residues in the CDR3. Germline loops: CDR1 KGHSH, CDR2 LQKENI. J was trimmed by 0 bases and V by 5 bases; bases with no gene match: 7.

This clone was seen a few times. This chain links TRBV7-9 with TRBJ2-7, with TRBD2 as a possible D gene (6 bases). V was trimmed by 5 bases and J by 6 bases, leaving 14 bases between them. Per the germline V gene, CDR1 is SEHNR and CDR2 is FQNEAQ (reference sequence). The CDR3 is 13 amino acids. The CDR3 sequence is CASSLRLVGEQYF. The CDR3 DNA reads TGTGCCAGCAGCCTCCGACTAGTCGGCGAGCAGTACTTC. The variable domain in full, with the rest retrieved from reference TRBV7-9 and TRBJ2-7, is DTGVSQNPRHKITKRGQNVTFRCDPISEHNRLYWYRQTLGQGPEFLTYFQNEAQLEKSRLLSDRFSAERPKGSFSTLEIQRTEQGDSAMYLCASSLRLVGEQYFGPGTRLTVT.